The next 32 T cell receptor beta chains were all read from a single sample in a study of shared clonotypes between healthy human individuals. Sequenced by immunoSEQ multiplex PCR; TCRdb stores in-frame clones only, minus some. Of roughly 1 million clones in the sample, approximately 76% were seen once. The sample consisted of memory CD4+ T cells sorted from blood. This sample's subset: CD45RA-negative fraction. The receptors were gathered from a man aged 18-30 years in good health.

This clone occurred a few times. The V call is TRBV28, the J call TRBJ2-2, with D unresolved. The V and J ends lost 3 bases and 0 bases respectively, with 8 bases between them. Germline values: CDR1 MDHEN, CDR2 SYDVKM. This CDR3 region has 15 residues. The CDR3 here is CASSFGSPNTGELFF. The DNA for the CDR3 is TGTGCCAGCAGTTTCGGCAGTCCGAACACCGGGGAGCTGTTTTTT. The whole variable domain, remainder taken from reference TRBV28 and TRBJ2-2, is DVKVTQSSRYLVKRTGEKVFLECVQDMDHENMFWYRQDPGLGLRLIYFSYDVKMKEKGDIPEGYSVSREKKERFSLILESASTNQTSMYLCASSFGSPNTGELFFGEGSRLTVL.

By sample share, this clone is medium-sized. The sample carries other DNA sequences with the same CDR3. The chain carries TRBV27 and TRBJ2-7; D possibly corresponds to TRBD1 (5 bases). Germline V gene sequence: CDR1 MNHEY, CDR2 SMNVEV (reference sequence). Trimming removed 4 bases from V and 5 bases from J, with 6 bases in between. The CDR3 has 11 residues. This chain's CDR3 is CASSWGDEQYF. The CDR3 DNA reads as TGTGCCAGCAGTTGGGGCGACGAGCAGTACTTC.

The chain carries TRBV7-2 and TRBJ2-5; a possible D gene is TRBD1 (6 bases). V shed 4 bases and J shed 5 bases, with 20 bases lying between them. CDR1 and CDR2 (germline): SGHTA, FQGNSA. The CDR3 extends over 16 amino acids. CDR3 sequence (DNA): TGTGCCAGCAGCTCAAGACAGGCAGGGGTTAGGGAGACCCAGTACTTC. Its translation: CASSSRQAGVRETQYF.

The rearrangement uses TRBV9 and TRBJ1-2, with TRBD1 matching over 7 bases. The germline CDR1 and CDR2 sequences are SGDLS and YYNGEE. This CDR3 is built from 14 residues. V was clipped by 2 bases and J by 7 bases; unmatched bases: 8. This CDR3 reads CASSVSETGFGYTF. The DNA of the CDR3 is TGTGCCAGCAGCGTGTCCGAGACAGGGTTTGGCTACACCTTC. Variable domain in full (rest from reference TRBV9 and TRBJ1-2): DSGVTQTPKHLITATGQRVTLRCSPRSGDLSVYWYQQSLDQGLQFLIQYYNGEERAKGNILERFSAQQFPDLHSELNLSSLELGDSALYFCASSVSETGFGYTFGSGTRLTVV.

The rearrangement joins TRBV19 to TRBJ1-2; D is uncertain. There are 13 residues in the CDR3. Trimming cost V 3 bases and J 4 bases, with 9 bases left between them. In germline, CDR1 is LNHDA, CDR2 SQIVND (reference sequence). The CDR3 region is CASSMEGSYGYTF. CDR3 sequence (DNA): TGTGCCAGTAGTATGGAAGGATCCTATGGCTACACCTTC. The full variable domain, its missing parts supplied by reference TRBV19 and TRBJ1-2, is DGGITQSPKYLFRKEGQNVTLSCEQNLNHDAMYWYRQDPGQGLRLIYYSQIVNDFQKGDIAEGYSVSREKKESFPLTVTSAQKNPTAFYLCASSMEGSYGYTFGSGTRLTVV.

V is TRBV19 and J is TRBJ2-7; 9 nucleotides match TRBD2. The CDR3 is 15 residues long. Germline V gives CDR1 LNHDA, CDR2 SQIVND (reference sequence). Trimming took 5 bases from V and 4 from J; bases not matched to a gene: 9. DNA of the CDR3: TGTGCCAGTAGTCCGCAGACTAGCGGTCCTTACGAGCAGTACTTC. It encodes CASSPQTSGPYEQYF.

This chain joins TRBV14 and TRBJ1-1; 9 bases fit TRBD1. Germline V gives CDR1 SGHDN, CDR2 FVKESK. This CDR3 contains 15 residues. Germline trimming cut 2 bases from V and 4 bases from J; bases unmatched to any gene: 5. In DNA form, the CDR3 reads TGTGCCAGCAGCCAACAACAGGGGGCGGTCACTGAAGCTTTCTTT. This codes for CASSQQQGAVTEAFF.

This clone was counted many times. This chain connects TRBV13 to TRBJ2-1; D remains unclear. This CDR3 has 15 amino acids. The V and J ends lost 4 bases and 0 bases respectively, with 10 bases between them. Germline assignment: CDR1 PRHDT and CDR2 FYEKMQ (reference sequence). For the CDR3, the DNA is TGTGCCAGCAGCTCAAGGGTTAGCTCCTACAATGAGCAGTTCTTC. It encodes CASSSRVSSYNEQFF.

V is TRBV5-1 and J is TRBJ1-4; possible D gene TRBD1, 5 bases. Germline V CDR1 and CDR2: SGHRS, YFSETQ. The CDR3 covers 16 residues. The V end lost 4 bases, the J end lost 3 bases, and 16 bases lay between the germline ends. This chain's CDR3 is CASSRGGAASNEKLFF. The CDR3 nucleotides are TGCGCCAGCAGCAGGGGCGGGGCAGCTTCTAATGAAAAACTGTTTTTT.

The chain combines TRBV6-5 with TRBJ1-1; D is uncertain. Germline V gene sequence: CDR1 MNHEY, CDR2 SVGAGI. Trimming shortened V by 2 bases and J by 2 bases, and 6 bases separated the two germline ends. This CDR3 contains 13 residues. CDR3 bases: TGTGCCAGCAGTTACGCTCCTAACACTGAAGCTTTCTTT. Its protein product is CASSYAPNTEAFF.

Concerning this clone: Other DNA sequences in the same sample also yield this CDR3. This chain uses TRBV10-3 with TRBJ2-3; 8 bases are a match to TRBD2. Trimming at V came to 2 bases and at J to 2 bases, leaving 3 bases not matched to a gene. Germline CDR1 reads ENHRY; CDR2 reads SYGVKD. The CDR3 is 15 amino acids. The CDR3 DNA reads as TGTGCCATCAGTGAGACTAGCGGTACCACAGATACGCAGTATTTT. Its translation is CAISETSGTTDTQYF.

This clone was counted only a few times. This chain joins TRBV28 and TRBJ1-6, with TRBD1 matching 7 bases. Per germline, CDR1 MDHEN and CDR2 SYDVKM. This CDR3 region has 15 residues. V was pared by 5 bases and J by 7 bases, with 8 bases of the junction left unmatched. The CDR3: CASSVPGTENSPLHF. In nucleotides, the CDR3 is TGTGCCAGCAGTGTCCCCGGGACAGAGAATTCACCCCTCCACTTT.

This CDR3 reads CASSYSASNTEAFF. The CDR3 DNA reads as TGTGCCAGCAGTTACTCGGCCAGTAACACTGAAGCTTTCTTT. The J gene is TRBJ1-1, the V gene TRBV6-5; D is unclear. The V and J ends lost 0 bases and 2 bases respectively, with 7 bases between them. This CDR3 has 14 amino acids. Germline V gives CDR1 MNHEY, CDR2 SVGAGI.

The chain employs TRBV7-2 and TRBJ2-2; D is uncertain. CDR1 SGHTA and CDR2 FQGNSA come from the germline V gene. Trimming pared 0 bases from V and 3 bases from J, leaving 8 bases between. This CDR3 has 15 amino acids. The CDR3 DNA follows: TGTGCCAGCAGCTTAGCACAGCTTTACACCGGGGAGCTGTTTTTT. It translates to CASSLAQLYTGELFF.

The chain employs TRBV11-3 and TRBJ2-1, with TRBD2 identical over 9 bases. Germline CDR1 and CDR2: SGHNT and YENEEA. V shed 2 bases, J shed 7 bases, and the junction held 6 bases outside the gene matches. The CDR3 has 15 residues. CDR3 sequence reads: CASSLTAGGGNEQFF. The CDR3 nucleotides are TGTGCCAGCAGCTTAACAGCGGGGGGAGGTAATGAGCAGTTCTTC.

As to this clone: With only one base between it and a far larger clone, this is likely a read error. V and J are TRBV28 and TRBJ2-4; D may be TRBD2 (6 bases). This CDR3 contains 16 residues. Germline loops: CDR1 MDHEN, CDR2 SYDVKM. The V end was cut by 3 bases, the J end by 2 bases, with 14 bases between. The CDR3 spells CASSLDNGLTKNIQYF. The CDR3 bases are TGTGCCAGCAGTTTGGACAACGGACTAACCAAAAACATTCAGTACTTC.

This clone has just a few counts. The CDR3 sequence is CAWRPQGWDAGANVLTF. The CDR3 coding sequence is TGTGCCTGGAGGCCCCAGGGTTGGGATGCTGGGGCCAACGTCCTGACTTTC. The V gene is TRBV30, the J gene TRBJ2-6, with D possibly being TRBD1 (5 bases). This CDR3 contains 17 residues. Germline V gene lookup returns CDR1 GTSNPN and CDR2 SVGIG (reference sequence). Trimming shortened V by 3 bases and J by 2 bases, and 17 bases separated the two germline ends. Full variable domain (missing parts from reference TRBV30 and TRBJ2-6): SQTIHQWPATLVQPVGSPLSLECTVEGTSNPNLYWYRQAAGRGLQLLFYSVGIGQISSEVPQNLSASRPQDRQFILSSKKLLLSDSGFYLCAWRPQGWDAGANVLTFGAGSRLTVL.

The chain combines TRBV9 with TRBJ1-5; no clear D. This CDR3 has 15 residues. Germline CDR1 and CDR2: SGDLS and YYNGEE. Trimming pared 0 bases from V and 0 bases from J, leaving 7 bases between. The CDR3, as DNA: TGTGCCAGCAGCGTAGACGGGCTTAGCAATCAGCCCCAGCATTTT. It specifies CASSVDGLSNQPQHF. Drawing the rest from reference TRBV9 and TRBJ1-5, the complete variable domain is DSGVTQTPKHLITATGQRVTLRCSPRSGDLSVYWYQQSLDQGLQFLIQYYNGEERAKGNILERFSAQQFPDLHSELNLSSLELGDSALYFCASSVDGLSNQPQHFGDGTRLSIL.

This chain links TRBV18 with TRBJ2-2; D possibly uses TRBD1 or TRBD2 (5 bases each). Trimming removed 3 bases at V and 0 bases at J, with 14 bases between. CDR3 length equals 17 residues. The V gene's germline CDR1 is KGHSH and CDR2 LQKENI. CDR3 residues: CASSPGRSVTNTGELFF. CDR3 DNA: TGTGCCAGCTCACCGGGACGGAGCGTTACGAACACCGGGGAGCTGTTTTTT. Full variable domain (outside the CDR3, taken from reference TRBV18 and TRBJ2-2): NAGVMQNPRHLVRRRGQEARLRCSPMKGHSHVYWYRQLPEEGLKFMVYLQKENIIDESGMPKERFSAEFPKEGPSILRIQQVVRGDSAAYFCASSPGRSVTNTGELFFGEGSRLTVL.

The chain links TRBV4-1 to TRBJ2-2, with D unresolved. The germline V gene has CDR1 MGHRA and CDR2 YSYEKL. The length of the CDR3 is 15 residues. V lost 6 bases to trimming and J lost 0 bases, with 11 bases between them. The CDR3 DNA follows: TGCGCCAGCAGTCAGGACGACTCGAACACCGGGGAGCTGTTTTTT. As protein: CASSQDDSNTGELFF.

There are a few counts of this clone. The chain combines TRBV2 with TRBJ1-5, with D possibly TRBD1 on 6 matching bases. Germline V lookup: CDR1 SNHLY, CDR2 FYNNEI. V dropped 4 bases and J dropped 1 base, with 8 bases sitting between them. The CDR3 spans 14 residues. CDR3 sequence reads: CASSVGASNQPQHF. CDR3 DNA: TGTGCCAGCAGTGTGGGGGCGAGCAATCAGCCCCAGCATTTT.

As for this clone: The identical CDR3 is also encoded by other nucleotide sequences in the sample. The chain employs TRBV9 and TRBJ2-5; maybe TRBD1 (5 bases). Germline V lookup: CDR1 SGDLS, CDR2 YYNGEE. The CDR3 runs 14 residues. V was clipped by 0 bases and J by 3 bases, with 9 bases between them. CDR3 region: CASSVGGREETQYF. For the CDR3, the DNA is TGTGCCAGCAGCGTAGGAGGCAGGGAAGAGACCCAGTACTTC.

The chain recombines TRBV6-6 with TRBJ2-2; TRBD2 might be the D (6 bases). Germline assignment: CDR1 MNHNY and CDR2 SVGAGI (reference sequence). Trimming pared 4 bases from V and 6 bases from J, leaving 9 bases between. The CDR3 is made up of 13 amino acids. The CDR3 region is CASSSGVSGELFF. In DNA form, the CDR3 reads TGTGCCAGCAGTTCGGGGGTATCCGGGGAGCTGTTTTTT.

In this sample, this clone turned up a few times. The chain links TRBV5-1 to TRBJ2-7; D is possibly TRBD2 (7 bases). V lost 7 bases and J 7 bases, leaving 15 bases between the germline ends. Germline V gene data show CDR1 as SGHRS and CDR2 as YFSETQ. The CDR3 is 12 amino acids. The CDR3 DNA sequence: TGCGCCAGCGGGGGGGCGGCAGGTGAGCAGTACTTC. Translation: CASGGAAGEQYF. The full variable domain, completed using reference TRBV5-1 and TRBJ2-7, is KAGVTQTPRYLIKTRGQQVTLSCSPISGHRSVSWYQQTPGQGLQFLFEYFSETQRNKGNFPGRFSGRQFSNSRSEMNVSTLELGDSALYLCASGGAAGEQYFGPGTRLTVT.

This chain uses TRBV7-2 with TRBJ1-2, with 12 bases lining up with TRBD1. This CDR3 is 16 amino acids long. The V gene's germline CDR1 is SGHTA and CDR2 FQGNSA. The trim removed 5 bases at V and 7 bases at J, leaving 11 bases unmatched. The CDR3 here is CASSAVTGQGAAGYTF. The CDR3, as DNA: TGTGCCAGCAGCGCTGTTACGGGACAGGGGGCCGCTGGCTACACCTTC.

The V gene is TRBV7-9, the J gene TRBJ1-1; 11 bases line up with TRBD1. The CDR3 loop spans 16 amino acids. The V gene end was trimmed by 1 base and the J gene end by 2 bases; junction bases not matched to a gene: 3. Per germline, CDR1 SEHNR and CDR2 FQNEAQ (reference sequence). CDR3 coding DNA: TGTGCCAGCAGCTTAGGGGGGACAGGGGGAAACACTGAAGCTTTCTTT. Its protein product is CASSLGGTGGNTEAFF.

The chain uses TRBV7-9 and TRBJ2-1; 12 bases are a match to TRBD2. The CDR3 has 17 residues. Per the germline V gene, CDR1 is SEHNR and CDR2 is FQNEAQ (reference sequence). V shed 5 bases, J shed 6 bases, and the junction held 11 bases outside the gene matches. Written as DNA, the CDR3 is TGTGCCAGCAGCCCCCAGTTTCCTAGCGGGAGGGCCAATGAGCAGTTCTTC. This encodes CASSPQFPSGRANEQFF.

Only one count was recorded for this clone. The rearrangement links TRBV9 to TRBJ2-1, with 7 bases lining up with TRBD2. The CDR3 is 12 residues long. V was pared by 2 bases and J by 16 bases, with 9 bases of the junction left unmatched. Germline CDR1 is SGDLS and CDR2 is YYNGEE. The DNA of the CDR3 is TGTGCCAGCAGCGTTAGCGGGTACGAGCGATTCTTC. This encodes CASSVSGYERFF.

The CDR3 protein is CASSPAGGPWFETQYF. As DNA, the CDR3 is TGTGCCAGCAGCCCCGCTGGGGGGCCCTGGTTTGAGACCCAGTACTTC. The rearrangement links TRBV9 to TRBJ2-5; D may correspond to TRBD1 or TRBD2 (6 bases each). Germline V gene lookup returns CDR1 SGDLS and CDR2 YYNGEE. V was cut by 4 bases and J by 5 bases, with 21 bases left in between. This CDR3 region has 16 residues. Supplemented by reference TRBV9 and TRBJ2-5, the full variable domain reads DSGVTQTPKHLITATGQRVTLRCSPRSGDLSVYWYQQSLDQGLQFLIQYYNGEERAKGNILERFSAQQFPDLHSELNLSSLELGDSALYFCASSPAGGPWFETQYFGPGTRLLVL.

This chain uses TRBV6-5 with TRBJ1-6; D remains unclear. This CDR3 has 13 residues. Germline assignment: CDR1 MNHEY and CDR2 SVGAGI. V lost 4 bases to trimming and J lost 10 bases, with 11 bases between them. The chain's CDR3 is CASSSGVRSPLHF. Written as DNA, the CDR3 is TGTGCCAGCAGTTCCGGGGTCAGGTCACCCCTCCACTTT.

This clone was seen repeatedly, ten times or more. Other DNA sequences in this sample translate to the same CDR3. V is TRBV30 and J is TRBJ2-2, with 7 bases lining up with TRBD2. The CDR3 length is 13 residues. The J segment lost 7 bases and the V segment lost 1 base, leaving 3 bases of the junction unmatched. In germline, CDR1 is GTSNPN, CDR2 SVGIG (reference sequence). The CDR3 loop reads CAWSGLADGELFF. The CDR3 bases are TGTGCCTGGAGTGGGCTAGCGGACGGGGAGCTGTTTTTT.

The chain joins TRBV30 to TRBJ1-6, with a possible D match to TRBD1 (6 bases). The CDR3 sequence is 16 residues long. Trimming pared 0 bases from V and 10 bases from J, leaving 19 bases between. Per the germline V gene, CDR1 is GTSNPN and CDR2 is SVGIG (reference sequence). CDR3 nucleotide sequence: TGTGCCTGGAGTGTAAACTTACAGGGTTATCGATCACCCCTCCACTTT. Its protein is CAWSVNLQGYRSPLHF.